This T cell receptor beta chain was identified in a study of blood T cell repertoires in COVID-19. Profiling relied on immunoSEQ multiplex PCR, and the TCRdb table lists in-frame clones only, not all of them. The table records under 350,000 clones, 80% to 90% of them present only once. Trimming cost V 2 bases and J 5 bases; bases outside gene matches: 2. This CDR3 is 14 amino acids long. Looked up from germline, CDR1 is MNHEY and CDR2 is SMNVEV (reference sequence). This clone was observed once. J is TRBJ2-1 and V is TRBV27; 8 bases agree with TRBD1. The TCR sequence derives from a woman in her seventies with acute or convalescent COVID-19. Sequenced sample: peripheral blood. CDR3 DNA: TGTGCCAGCAGTTTAAACAGGGGGAACAATGAGCAGTTCTTC. It encodes CASSLNRGNNEQFF.